The rows below give T cell receptor beta chains drawn from one sample of a study of CD8+ T cells in alopecia areata. Sequenced by immunoSEQ multiplex PCR; TCRdb stores in-frame clones only, minus some. Among 60,000 to 70,000 clones listed, about 45% were seen once. The sample was CD8+ T cells sorted from blood, taken at week 0. Receptors originate from a human donor with alopecia areata. CDR3s include the opening cysteine and the closing phenylalanine or tryptophan.

V	J	CDR3
TRBV27	TRBJ2-1	CASSLTGTLYNEQFF
TRBV7-9	TRBJ1-2	CASSFGTGNGYTF
TRBV12-5	TRBJ2-3	CASGLEGQGIPPDTQYF
TRBV19	TRBJ2-5	CASSIWTGEEETQYF
TRBV11-1	TRBJ2-1	CASSFSGTGYNEQFF
TRBV2	TRBJ2-1	CASSDPYNEQFF
TRBV5-1	TRBJ1-5	CASSLVGNSNQPQHF
TRBV4-3	TRBJ1-1	CASSQDRGGFTEAFF
TRBV4-1	TRBJ2-7	CASSRGLAGGPSYEQYF
TRBV7-6	TRBJ2-5	CASSSRLAGGQETQYF
TRBV4-1	TRBJ2-2	CASSQVKLGTGELFF
TRBV12-5	TRBJ2-3	CASGFSGTVEPSDTQYF
TRBV27	TRBJ1-1	CASSLRPGQGLDGTEAFF
TRBV10-3	TRBJ2-3	CATQGADTQYF
TRBV19	TRBJ2-7	CASSIGDGTPYEQYF
TRBV6-1	TRBJ1-5	CASSELRGVQPQHF
TRBV11-2	TRBJ2-7	CASSLYTSGRGIPYEQYF
TRBV28	TRBJ2-5	CATTGAGETQYF
TRBV7-3	TRBJ2-5	CASSLGIEETQYF
TRBV5-4	TRBJ2-5	CASSLEGFGETQYF
TRBV4-1	TRBJ2-3	CASSQGVWWYF
TRBV29-1	TRBJ2-5	CSVIPTGGITETQYF